The 29 T cell receptor beta chains below come from one sample, sequenced in a study of cytomegalovirus exposure and HLA in healthy donors. The study ran its PCR with 60 Vbeta and 13 Jbeta primers. Measured with immunoSEQ multiplex PCR; TCRdb has only the in-frame clones, and not every one. The sample comprises 110,000 to 150,000 clones, around 72% of which are singletons, and approximately 2% rests with the top ten. The sequenced material came from PBMCs. Receptors were obtained from a man between 40 and 49 years old in good health and CMV-seronegative.

About this clone: The sample holds other DNA sequences that translate to the same CDR3. This chain links TRBV2 with TRBJ1-1; TRBD1 might be the D (6 bases). Germline CDR1 and CDR2: SNHLY and FYNNEI. The CDR3 covers 13 residues. Trimming took off 3 bases at V and 1 base at J, with 6 bases between the two ends. CDR3 bases: TGTGCCAGCAGTGAGGGGGCGAACACTGAAGCTTTCTTT. Translating it yields CASSEGANTEAFF. Using reference TRBV2 and TRBJ1-1 for the parts outside the CDR3, the full variable domain is EPEVTQTPSHQVTQMGQEVILRCVPISNHLYFYWYRQILGQKVEFLVSFYNNEISEKSEIFDDQFSVERPDGSNFTLKIRSTKLEDSAMYFCASSEGANTEAFFGQGTRLTVV.

The V gene is TRBV9, the J gene TRBJ1-3, with D perhaps matching TRBD1 (5 bases). Trimming took off 4 bases at V and 0 bases at J, with 11 bases between the two ends. This CDR3 spans 15 amino acids. Germline V gene sequence: CDR1 SGDLS, CDR2 YYNGEE. The CDR3 region is CASSTTAFSGNTIYF. CDR3 bases: TGTGCCAGCAGCACGACAGCCTTCTCTGGAAACACCATATATTTT.

The chain employs TRBV6-1 and TRBJ2-7; TRBD1 matches 7 bases. Germline loops: CDR1 MNHNS, CDR2 SASEGT. V lost 6 bases to trimming and J lost 6 bases; unmatched junction nucleotides: 11. This CDR3 has 14 residues. The CDR3 coding sequence is TGTGCCAGCAGCCCCGACAGGGTACGGTCCGAGCAGTACTTC. Its protein is CASSPDRVRSEQYF.

The V and J genes are TRBV5-1 and TRBJ2-7; TRBD2 matches at 7 bases. Germline V lookup: CDR1 SGHRS, CDR2 YFSETQ. J gave up 7 bases and V 4 bases, and 5 bases lay outside the gene matches. The CDR3 runs to 12 residues. The chain's CDR3 is CASSPPGGEQYF. In DNA, the CDR3 is TGCGCCAGCAGCCCCCCGGGGGGAGAGCAGTACTTC.

The chain carries TRBV5-1 and TRBJ2-7; 8 bases match TRBD2. V trimming: 5 bases; J trimming: 4 bases; junction bases outside the gene matches: 5. Germline values: CDR1 SGHRS, CDR2 YFSETQ. CDR3 length: 13 amino acids. This chain's CDR3 is CASRDGGEYEQYF. CDR3 bases: TGCGCCAGCAGGGACGGGGGGGAATACGAGCAGTACTTC.

The chain combines TRBV5-1 with TRBJ2-4; 9 nucleotides align to TRBD1. Looked up from germline, CDR1 is SGHRS and CDR2 is YFSETQ. The V segment lost 6 bases and the J segment 5 bases; nucleotides outside the gene matches: 6. The CDR3 consists of 14 residues. CDR3 loop: CASKQQGAENIQYF. CDR3 nucleotide sequence: TGCGCCAGCAAGCAACAGGGGGCGGAAAACATTCAGTACTTC.

CDR3 DNA: TGTGCCAGCAGCGTAGCGGAGGGGGCTGGGGCTAACTATGGCTACACCTTC. Translating gives CASSVAEGAGANYGYTF. The genes are TRBV9 and TRBJ1-2; 7 bases are shared with TRBD1. This CDR3 has 17 amino acids. J was trimmed by 0 bases and V by 0 bases; bases with no gene match: 8. Germline loops: CDR1 SGDLS, CDR2 YYNGEE. Full variable domain (missing parts from reference TRBV9 and TRBJ1-2): DSGVTQTPKHLITATGQRVTLRCSPRSGDLSVYWYQQSLDQGLQFLIQYYNGEERAKGNILERFSAQQFPDLHSELNLSSLELGDSALYFCASSVAEGAGANYGYTFGSGTRLTVV.

The chain is built from TRBV29-1 and TRBJ2-2; maybe TRBD1 (7 bases). V dropped 5 bases and J dropped 6 bases, with 10 bases sitting between them. The CDR3 is 12 residues long. Per the germline V gene, CDR1 is SQVTM and CDR2 is ANQGSEA. The CDR3 DNA reads TGCAGCGTTCGCAGGGGGGCCGGGGAGCTGTTTTTT. It translates to CSVRRGAGELFF.

The table lists this clone with a few counts. This chain connects TRBV6-6 to TRBJ2-7; D might be TRBD1 (5 bases). This CDR3 has 13 residues. CDR1 is MNHNY, CDR2 SVGAGI, per germline (reference sequence). Trimming removed 2 bases from V and 7 bases from J, with 12 bases in between. CDR3 nucleotide sequence: TGTGCCAGCAGTTACACAAACACAGGAGAGCAGTACTTC. It specifies CASSYTNTGEQYF.

This chain joins TRBV18 and TRBJ2-3; TRBD2 agrees at 9 bases. Looked up from germline, CDR1 is KGHSH and CDR2 is LQKENI. V lost 2 bases to trimming and J lost 0 bases; unmatched junction nucleotides: 6. CDR3 length: 17 amino acids. The CDR3 nucleotides are TGTGCCAGCTCACCATCTGGGACTAGCAGTAGCACAGATACGCAGTATTTT. It specifies CASSPSGTSSSTDTQYF.

This clone was seen more than once but under ten times. The genes are TRBV6-1 and TRBJ2-5, with 10 positions matching TRBD1. Trimming at V came to 6 bases and at J to 3 bases, leaving 4 bases not matched to a gene. The CDR3 covers 14 residues. The germline V gene encodes CDR1 MNHNS and CDR2 SASEGT. The CDR3: CASRTGGYEETQYF. The CDR3 DNA follows: TGTGCCAGCAGGACAGGGGGCTATGAAGAGACCCAGTACTTC.

This chain joins TRBV7-9 and TRBJ1-4, with 7 bases matching TRBD1. This CDR3 has 17 amino acids. V trimming: 5 bases; J trimming: 0 bases; junction bases outside the gene matches: 9. CDR1 is SEHNR, CDR2 FQNEAQ, per germline (reference sequence). The CDR3 DNA sequence: TGTGCCAGCAGCACCGGGACAGAAAAGGCAACTAATGAAAAACTGTTTTTT. Its translation: CASSTGTEKATNEKLFF. The full variable domain, with the rest looked up from reference TRBV7-9 and TRBJ1-4, is DTGVSQNPRHKITKRGQNVTFRCDPISEHNRLYWYRQTLGQGPEFLTYFQNEAQLEKSRLLSDRFSAERPKGSFSTLEIQRTEQGDSAMYLCASSTGTEKATNEKLFFGSGTQLSVL.

The chain joins TRBV7-6 to TRBJ1-1, with D possibly being TRBD1 (6 bases). Germline-derived CDR1 and CDR2 are SGHVS and FNYEAQ. The CDR3 loop spans 14 amino acids. V gave up 5 bases and J gave up 5 bases, with 15 bases separating them. The CDR3 DNA reads as TGTGCCAGCAGCCTACGGGACATCGGAACTGAAGCTTTCTTT. It yields the protein CASSLRDIGTEAFF.

The table lists this clone with a few counts. Other DNA variants within this sample encode the same CDR3. The chain joins TRBV9 to TRBJ1-2; D possibly corresponds to TRBD1 (5 bases). V was shortened by 0 bases and J by 4 bases, with 10 bases between the two germline ends. The CDR3 loop spans 14 amino acids. CDR1 is SGDLS and CDR2 is YYNGEE in the germline V gene. The CDR3 region has the DNA TGTGCCAGCAGCGTAGGTGGGGGGGGCTATGGCTACACCTTC. This codes for CASSVGGGGYGYTF.

This chain connects TRBV19 to TRBJ2-5, with 7 positions matching TRBD1. The length of the CDR3 is 13 residues. CDR1 and CDR2 from the germline V gene are LNHDA and SQIVND (reference sequence). Trimming at V came to 9 bases and at J to 4 bases, leaving 8 bases not matched to a gene. Here the CDR3 reads CASETGVGETQYF. In DNA, the CDR3 is TGTGCCAGCGAAACAGGGGTAGGAGAGACCCAGTACTTC.

In its sample, this clone was seen once. The rearrangement links TRBV5-1 to TRBJ1-2; D may be TRBD1 (5 bases). In germline, CDR1 is SGHRS, CDR2 YFSETQ. Trimming took off 4 bases at V and 4 bases at J, with 17 bases between the two ends. This CDR3 is 15 amino acids long. The CDR3 reads CASSPRLDRLYGYTF. The CDR3 DNA sequence: TGCGCCAGCAGCCCGAGACTTGACAGACTCTATGGCTACACCTTC. The entire variable domain, with the rest obtained from reference TRBV5-1 and TRBJ1-2, is as follows: KAGVTQTPRYLIKTRGQQVTLSCSPISGHRSVSWYQQTPGQGLQFLFEYFSETQRNKGNFPGRFSGRQFSNSRSEMNVSTLELGDSALYLCASSPRLDRLYGYTFGSGTRLTVV.

This clone was seen more than once but under ten times. The J gene is TRBJ1-1, the V gene TRBV7-9; D is possibly TRBD1 (6 bases). The CDR3 runs to 19 residues. The germline V gene has CDR1 SEHNR and CDR2 FQNEAQ (reference sequence). V dropped 5 bases and J dropped 3 bases, with 28 bases sitting between them. CDR3 amino acids: CASSGRGTTGRRKDTEAFF. CDR3 sequence (DNA): TGTGCCAGCAGCGGACGAGGGACAACTGGTCGTCGTAAGGACACTGAAGCTTTCTTT.

This chain joins TRBV5-1 and TRBJ2-1, with 11 bases matching TRBD2. V shed 0 bases, J shed 7 bases, and the junction held 6 bases outside the gene matches. CDR3 size: 16 residues. From germline, CDR1 is SGHRS and CDR2 YFSETQ. The CDR3 is CASSLVLAGGSNEQFF. CDR3 sequence (DNA): TGCGCCAGCAGCTTGGTCCTAGCGGGGGGCAGTAATGAGCAGTTCTTC.

This clone was found a few times. The V call is TRBV4-1, the J call TRBJ2-3; D perhaps matches TRBD1 (5 bases). The germline V gene has CDR1 MGHRA and CDR2 YSYEKL. The CDR3 runs 17 residues. The V end lost 1 base, the J end lost 0 bases, and 14 bases lay between the germline ends. The CDR3 here is CASSQGLGASSTDTQYF. Here the CDR3 DNA reads TGCGCCAGCAGCCAAGGGCTTGGGGCATCTAGCACAGATACGCAGTATTTT.

The chain joins TRBV9 to TRBJ2-7; 7 positions match TRBD2. Trimming cost V 5 bases and J 4 bases; bases outside gene matches: 6. This CDR3 is 13 amino acids long. Germline CDR1 and CDR2: SGDLS and YYNGEE. The CDR3 here is CASSPLGGYEQYF. Here the CDR3 DNA reads TGTGCCAGCAGTCCCCTCGGGGGGTACGAGCAGTACTTC.

The table lists this clone with a few counts. The rearrangement uses TRBV7-9 and TRBJ2-7, with 13 bases identical to TRBD2. Germline V lookup: CDR1 SEHNR, CDR2 FQNEAQ (reference sequence). The CDR3 contains 14 residues. V lost 1 base, J lost 11 bases, and 5 bases stayed unmatched. The CDR3 coding sequence is TGTGCCAGCAGCTTAGGGGGACTAGCGGGGTTGGAGTACTTC. As protein: CASSLGGLAGLEYF.

This chain connects TRBV7-2 to TRBJ1-4; 8 bases agree with TRBD1. CDR3 length: 17 amino acids. The V gene end was trimmed by 1 base and the J gene end by 6 bases; junction bases not matched to a gene: 10. Per the germline V gene, CDR1 is SGHTA and CDR2 is FQGNSA. For the CDR3, the DNA is TGTGCCAGCAGCTTAGTCGGGACTCAGGGGGCTTATGAAAAACTGTTTTTT. Translating it yields CASSLVGTQGAYEKLFF.

The rearrangement uses TRBV4-3 and TRBJ2-3; D perhaps matches TRBD1 (5 bases). V was clipped by 0 bases and J by 2 bases, with 9 bases between them. Germline V gene sequence: CDR1 LGHNA, CDR2 YSLEER. The CDR3 has 15 residues. CDR3 coding DNA: TGCGCCAGCAGCCAAGAAGGGGCCTTCACAGATACGCAGTATTTT. This translates into CASSQEGAFTDTQYF.

This chain connects TRBV30 to TRBJ2-2, with 12 bases matching TRBD2. This CDR3 is 17 amino acids long. Germline loops: CDR1 GTSNPN, CDR2 SVGIG (reference sequence). The V gene end was trimmed by 2 bases and the J gene end by 6 bases; junction bases not matched to a gene: 10. CDR3 DNA: TGTGCCTGGAGTCCACAAAGGACTAGCGGGATTCCCGGGGAGCTGTTTTTT. Protein product: CAWSPQRTSGIPGELFF.

The count of this clone is one. The chain uses TRBV2 and TRBJ2-7; D is perhaps TRBD1 (6 bases). V was shortened by 6 bases and J by 2 bases, with 14 bases between the two germline ends. The CDR3 totals 14 residues. Germline CDR1 is SNHLY and CDR2 is FYNNEI. The CDR3 nucleotides are TGTGCCAGCAGACAGGGTTATCTACCCTACGAGCAGTACTTC. Translating it yields CASRQGYLPYEQYF. Full variable domain (remainder filled in from reference TRBV2 and TRBJ2-7): EPEVTQTPSHQVTQMGQEVILRCVPISNHLYFYWYRQILGQKVEFLVSFYNNEISEKSEIFDDQFSVERPDGSNFTLKIRSTKLEDSAMYFCASRQGYLPYEQYFGPGTRLTVT.

The chain employs TRBV7-2 and TRBJ2-2; D unclear. V shed 5 bases and J shed 1 base, with 11 bases lying between them. This CDR3 is 15 amino acids long. Per germline, CDR1 SGHTA and CDR2 FQGNSA. The CDR3 spells CASSHGRGNTGELFF. The CDR3 region has the DNA TGTGCCAGCAGCCACGGTAGAGGGAACACCGGGGAGCTGTTTTTT.

The chain carries TRBV7-6 and TRBJ1-2; TRBD1 matches at 8 bases. V trimming: 4 bases; J trimming: 8 bases; junction bases outside the gene matches: 15. This CDR3 is built from 16 residues. In germline, CDR1 is SGHVS, CDR2 FNYEAQ. The CDR3 DNA is TGTGCCAGCAGCTCTACTTCCGGGACAGGTGTTGAGGGCTACACCTTC. Encoded protein: CASSSTSGTGVEGYTF.

This chain links TRBV9 with TRBJ2-1, with 8 bases fitting TRBD2. Unmatched junction bases numbered 5, after V lost 4 bases and J lost 2 bases. Germline CDR1 is SGDLS and CDR2 is YYNGEE. The CDR3 runs 15 residues. This chain's CDR3 is CASSTSGSAYNEQFF. In nucleotides, the CDR3 is TGTGCCAGCAGCACCAGCGGGAGTGCCTACAATGAGCAGTTCTTC.

V usage is TRBV19 and J usage is TRBJ2-7; 7 nucleotides line up with TRBD1. Losses at the gene ends were 6 bases for V and 0 bases for J; bases not matched to a gene: 5. The length of the CDR3 is 14 residues. CDR1 is LNHDA and CDR2 is SQIVND in the germline V gene (reference sequence). CDR3 DNA sequence: TGTGCCAGTAGAGCCAGGGGGAGCTCCTACGAGCAGTACTTC. It is translated as CASRARGSSYEQYF.